This section outlines one TCR beta chain sequence together with its context. The study drew participants aged about 18 to 95 years from some 25 US areas. Clinical history as reported by participants underpinned cohort assignment. This sample was taken from a study of blood T cell repertoires in COVID-19. Study-wide context: Samples of COVID-19 (acute and convalescent) were obtained from the United States, Italy and Spain. PBMCs, B-cell-depleted T cells, or T cells provided the cDNA or gDNA that made up the material.

TCRdb's table, derived via immunoSEQ multiplex PCR, lists solely in-frame clones and lacks some. The table has under 200,000 clones, around 85% seen once. CDR1 and CDR2 (germline): LGHDT, YNNKEL (reference sequence). Trimming stripped 7 bases from V and 4 bases from J, with 11 bases between. The CDR3 spans 13 residues. The sample taken for sequencing was PBMCs or T cells enriched from blood (not recorded which). The source is a woman in her thirties or forties with acute COVID-19. The chain carries TRBV3-1 (or the pseudogene TRBV3-2) and TRBJ1-3, with a possible D match to TRBD1 (6 bases). As DNA, the CDR3 is TGTGCCAGCACCCTTCAGGGGGGAAACACCATATATTTT. It translates to CASTLQGGNTIYF.